The 29 T cell receptor beta chains below all came from one sample that was sequenced in a study of T cell responses to AZD1222 COVID-19 vaccine. The data were produced by immunoSEQ multiplex PCR, yet TCRdb's version contains in-frame clones alone and is incomplete. The table shows 95,000 to 130,000 clones, with roughly 93% occurring only once. Material: peripheral blood, obtained 28 days after the second AZD1222 dose. The receptors were sampled from an adult who received the AZD1222 COVID-19 vaccine.

The rearrangement joins TRBV9 to TRBJ1-2, with D perhaps matching TRBD1 (5 bases). V lost 0 bases and J 4 bases, leaving 13 bases between the germline ends. Germline CDR1 reads SGDLS; CDR2 reads YYNGEE. The CDR3 consists of 15 residues. CDR3 protein: CASSVGLGHLYGYTF. The CDR3 region has the DNA TGTGCCAGCAGCGTAGGACTCGGACACCTCTATGGCTACACCTTC.

CDR3 region: CASSRQGVVSPLHF. The CDR3 DNA reads as TGTGCCAGCAGTCGTCAGGGGGTGGTTTCACCCCTCCACTTT. The V gene is TRBV27, the J gene TRBJ1-6; 7 positions agree with TRBD1. From germline, CDR1 is MNHEY and CDR2 SMNVEV (reference sequence). J was trimmed by 9 bases and V by 5 bases; bases with no gene match: 7. The CDR3 totals 14 residues.

The chain couples TRBV9 to TRBJ1-4; 8 bases match TRBD1. This CDR3 region has 15 residues. V lost 4 bases to trimming and J lost 3 bases; unmatched junction nucleotides: 5. Germline-derived CDR1 and CDR2 are SGDLS and YYNGEE. The CDR3, as DNA: TGTGCCAGCAGCACAGGACAGGGAGCTAATGAAAAACTGTTTTTT. This gives the protein CASSTGQGANEKLFF.

V usage is TRBV6-9 and J usage is TRBJ2-1, with 7 bases identical to TRBD2. Germline values: CDR1 MNHGY, CDR2 SVAAGI. V lost 3 bases and J lost 2; bases outside the gene matches: 7. This CDR3 region has 16 residues. CDR3 in DNA: TGTGCCAGCAGTTACTGGGGAGGGAGGGCCTACAATGAGCAGTTCTTC. This sequence encodes CASSYWGGRAYNEQFF.

The chain's CDR3 is CAISEREGAYNEQFF. The CDR3 DNA reads as TGTGCCATCAGTGAGCGGGAGGGTGCCTACAATGAGCAGTTCTTC. The rearrangement links TRBV10-3 to TRBJ2-1; 8 bases are shared with TRBD2. The CDR3 has 15 amino acids. V shed 2 bases, J shed 2 bases, and the junction held 2 bases outside the gene matches. The germline gives CDR1 ENHRY, CDR2 SYGVKD.

The chain has TRBV12-5 and TRBJ1-1; a weak D match, TRBD1 (5 bases). V was cut by 5 bases and J by 8 bases, with 15 bases left in between. The CDR3 runs 13 residues. CDR1 and CDR2 (germline): LGHNT, FRNRAP. The CDR3 region has the DNA TGTGCTAGTGGTCCGGACATGGGAGGAGAAGCTTTCTTT. This gives the protein CASGPDMGGEAFF.

This clone was observed once. The chain recombines TRBV28 with TRBJ1-1; D is unclear. Germline CDR1 reads MDHEN; CDR2 reads SYDVKM. Trimming pared 8 bases from V and 0 bases from J, leaving 7 bases between. The CDR3 extends over 12 amino acids. As DNA, the CDR3 is TGTGCCAGCGTAAGGGTGAACACTGAAGCTTTCTTT. Translating gives CASVRVNTEAFF.

The rearrangement links TRBV28 to TRBJ1-5; maybe TRBD1 (6 bases). Germline CDR1 reads MDHEN; CDR2 reads SYDVKM. Trimming shortened V by 7 bases and J by 7 bases, and 11 bases separated the two germline ends. This CDR3 is built from 12 residues. The CDR3 protein is CASTQGNQPQHF. The CDR3 region has the DNA TGTGCCAGCACACAGGGAAACCAGCCCCAGCATTTT.

The chain employs TRBV14 and TRBJ2-1; D is perhaps TRBD1 (5 bases). The length of the CDR3 is 17 residues. V lost 0 bases to trimming and J lost 0 bases, with 12 bases between them. Germline loops: CDR1 SGHDN, CDR2 FVKESK. This CDR3 is CASSQESRGFSYNEQFF. For the CDR3, the DNA is TGTGCCAGCAGCCAAGAAAGTAGGGGATTCTCCTACAATGAGCAGTTCTTC.

The chain carries TRBV29-1 and TRBJ1-3, with a weak D call TRBD1 (5 bases). The germline gives CDR1 SQVTM, CDR2 ANQGSEA. The CDR3 consists of 15 residues. Trimming cost V 3 bases and J 0 bases, with 12 bases left between them. This CDR3 reads CSVDLGDPSGNTIYF. The CDR3 coding sequence is TGCAGCGTTGATTTGGGGGACCCCTCTGGAAACACCATATATTTT.

This sequence joins TRBV28 and TRBJ1-1, with TRBD1 matching 7 bases. Germline loops: CDR1 MDHEN, CDR2 SYDVKM. J lost 4 bases, V lost 3 bases, and 8 bases had no gene match. The CDR3 sequence is 15 residues long. CDR3 DNA: TGTGCCAGCAGTTTCGACGAGCAGGGGGGCACTGAAGCTTTCTTT. It translates to CASSFDEQGGTEAFF.

The chain employs TRBV28 and TRBJ1-5; unclear D gene. Germline V gene lookup returns CDR1 MDHEN and CDR2 SYDVKM. V was trimmed by 2 bases and J by 6 bases, leaving 5 bases between them. The CDR3 totals 12 residues. CDR3 amino acids: CASSLESQPQHF. The CDR3 nucleotides are TGTGCCAGCAGTTTAGAGTCTCAGCCCCAGCATTTT.

The chain links TRBV7-2 to TRBJ1-3, with D uncertain. CDR1 and CDR2 from the germline V gene are SGHTA and FQGNSA. V was shortened by 4 bases and J by 4 bases, with 14 bases between the two germline ends. The CDR3 sequence is 15 residues long. This CDR3 is CASSSYTPIGNTIYF. CDR3 nucleotide sequence: TGTGCCAGCAGCTCCTACACCCCAATAGGAAACACCATATATTTT.

V is TRBV10-3 and J is TRBJ2-1; 7 bases are a match to TRBD2. V was clipped by 6 bases and J by 1 base; unmatched bases: 15. CDR1 ENHRY and CDR2 SYGVKD come from the germline V gene. The CDR3 has 18 residues. CDR3 in amino acids: CAIRGGTNPVGSYNEQFF. DNA for the CDR3: TGTGCCATCAGGGGTGGGACTAACCCCGTTGGATCCTACAATGAGCAGTTCTTC.

The chain links TRBV3-1 (or the pseudogene TRBV3-2) to TRBJ1-1; D uncertain. The V end lost 4 bases, the J end lost 6 bases, and 9 bases lay between the germline ends. The CDR3 has 12 amino acids. The germline CDR1 and CDR2 sequences are LGHDT and YNNKEL (reference sequence). CDR3 nucleotide sequence: TGTGCCAGCAGCCGAGGCGTCGCTGAAGCTTTCTTT. Encoded protein: CASSRGVAEAFF.

This clone was seen a few times. The gene calls are TRBV27 and TRBJ1-1, with a tentative D call TRBD1 (5 bases). V lost 4 bases and J 3 bases, leaving 12 bases between the germline ends. Germline V gives CDR1 MNHEY, CDR2 SMNVEV (reference sequence). This CDR3 region has 14 residues. This CDR3 is CASSYTGGHTEAFF. DNA for the CDR3: TGTGCCAGCAGTTACACAGGAGGGCACACTGAAGCTTTCTTT.

The J gene is TRBJ2-7, the V gene TRBV9, with unresolved D. This CDR3 is built from 13 residues. Germline V gives CDR1 SGDLS, CDR2 YYNGEE. Trimming stripped 4 bases from V and 1 base from J, with 9 bases between. The CDR3 DNA is TGTGCCAGCAGCCCACGGAGTTCCTACGAGCAGTACTTC. This sequence encodes CASSPRSSYEQYF.

This chain uses TRBV5-6 with TRBJ2-7, with 9 nucleotides matching TRBD2. Germline assignment: CDR1 SGHDT and CDR2 YYEEEE. V trimming: 4 bases; J trimming: 7 bases; junction bases outside the gene matches: 12. CDR3 length: 15 amino acids. DNA for the CDR3: TGTGCCAGCAGCCCTGCGACTAGCGGATTTTTAGAGCAGTACTTC. It translates to CASSPATSGFLEQYF.

The chain links TRBV27 to TRBJ1-1; D is ambiguous. With 4 bases removed from V and 5 bases from J, the gap between germline ends came to 11 bases. The CDR3 totals 13 residues. The V gene's germline CDR1 is MNHEY and CDR2 SMNVEV (reference sequence). This CDR3 is CASSSLAGTEAFF. The CDR3 bases are TGTGCCAGCAGTTCTCTAGCGGGGACTGAAGCTTTCTTT.

The chain is built from TRBV28 and TRBJ2-7; 8 bases align to TRBD1. Germline V gives CDR1 MDHEN, CDR2 SYDVKM. The CDR3 consists of 15 residues. V shed 4 bases and J 3 bases; nucleotides not matched to a gene: 8. This CDR3 is CASSSPWDRYYEQYF. CDR3 nucleotide sequence: TGTGCCAGCAGTTCACCCTGGGACAGGTACTACGAGCAGTACTTC.

This chain connects TRBV28 to TRBJ2-3; D unresolved. CDR3 length equals 14 residues. Germline V gives CDR1 MDHEN, CDR2 SYDVKM. Trimming pared 3 bases from V and 7 bases from J, leaving 14 bases between. CDR3 region: CASSLGIIYNTQYF. The CDR3 nucleotides are TGTGCCAGCAGTTTGGGGATTATTTACAATACGCAGTATTTT. The entire variable domain, with the rest obtained from reference TRBV28 and TRBJ2-3, is as follows: DVKVTQSSRYLVKRTGEKVFLECVQDMDHENMFWYRQDPGLGLRLIYFSYDVKMKEKGDIPEGYSVSREKKERFSLILESASTNQTSMYLCASSLGIIYNTQYFGPGTRLTVL.

The rearrangement joins TRBV12-3 or TRBV12-4 to TRBJ2-1; D is perhaps TRBD1 (6 bases). V shed 6 bases and J shed 8 bases, with 11 bases lying between them. The CDR3 covers 12 residues. CDR3 bases: TGTGCCAGCAGCCGCAGACAGGATGAGCAGTTCTTC. Translating it yields CASSRRQDEQFF.

J is TRBJ2-6 and V is TRBV3-1 (or the pseudogene TRBV3-2); D is undetermined. Trimming pared 0 bases from V and 0 bases from J, leaving 3 bases between. There are 15 residues in the CDR3. CDR1 and CDR2 (germline): LGHDT, YNNKEL (reference sequence). In DNA, the CDR3 is TGTGCCAGCAGCCAAGACAGCTCTGGGGCCAACGTCCTGACTTTC. Translation gives CASSQDSSGANVLTF.

V usage is TRBV12-2 and J usage is TRBJ2-7; the D call of TRBD1 is as the table states it, not checked on the DNA. TRBV12-2 is an annotated pseudogene. CDR3 size: 18 residues. The CDR3 loop reads CASRLEVTGQVHSYEQYF. Here the CDR3 DNA reads TGTGCAAGTCGCTTAGAAGTTACTGGACAAGTCCATTCCTACGAGCAGTACTTC.

The DNA for the CDR3 is TGCGCCAGCAGCGTAACAGGGACCTCTGGGGCCAACGTCCTGACTTTC. This translates into CASSVTGTSGANVLTF. The gene calls are TRBV5-1 and TRBJ2-6; the D gene is possibly TRBD1 (6 bases). Looked up from germline, CDR1 is SGHRS and CDR2 is YFSETQ. The CDR3 has 16 residues. The V end lost 4 bases, the J end lost 0 bases, and 11 bases lay between the germline ends.

This clone occurred once. V is TRBV6-5 and J is TRBJ2-7, with 8 bases aligning to TRBD1. V was pared by 7 bases and J by 6 bases, with 8 bases of the junction left unmatched. This CDR3 has 13 residues. Germline assignment: CDR1 MNHEY and CDR2 SVGAGI. CDR3 DNA sequence: TGTGCCAGCACCGAGGGCAGGGGGCTCGAGCAGTACTTC. This sequence encodes CASTEGRGLEQYF.

The chain has TRBV10-3 and TRBJ1-5; D may be TRBD1 (5 bases). Trimming took 1 base from V and 2 from J, leaving 9 bases between them. This CDR3 has 15 amino acids. Germline CDR1 is ENHRY and CDR2 is SYGVKD. The CDR3 is CAISEYVGGNQPQHF. The DNA for the CDR3 is TGTGCCATCAGTGAGTACGTAGGGGGCAATCAGCCCCAGCATTTT.

The rearrangement uses TRBV28 and TRBJ2-7; D remains ambiguous. The germline V gene encodes CDR1 MDHEN and CDR2 SYDVKM. V was shortened by 6 bases and J by 0 bases, with 9 bases between the two germline ends. CDR3 length: 13 amino acids. CDR3 amino acids: CASSPYNSYEQYF. CDR3 nucleotide sequence: TGTGCCAGCAGCCCGTACAACTCCTACGAGCAGTACTTC.

The V gene is TRBV12-3 or TRBV12-4, the J gene TRBJ2-5, with D unresolved. The V end lost 3 bases, the J end lost 2 bases, and 4 bases lay between the germline ends. The CDR3 length is 12 residues. The DNA for the CDR3 is TGTGCCAGCAGTTTTGCACAAGAGACCCAGTACTTC. This gives the protein CASSFAQETQYF.